This T cell receptor (beta chain) was recorded in a study of tumor T cells in aggressive B-cell lymphoma. The CDR3 has 16 amino acids. The trim removed 0 bases at V and 8 bases at J, leaving 8 bases unmatched. Germline V gene sequence: CDR1 SGDLS, CDR2 YYNGEE. Assay used: immunoSEQ multiplex PCR; TCRdb lists only in-frame clones, some missing. The data hold roughly 10,000 clones, with about 90% observed a single time. This sequence originates from an adult with diffuse large B cell lymphoma. This chain uses TRBV9 with TRBJ2-1, with TRBD2 identical over 10 bases. The sample taken for sequencing was tumor tissue. As DNA, the CDR3 is TGTGCCAGCAGCGTAGATCAGCGGGAGGGCGGGGATGAGCAGTTCTTC. It encodes CASSVDQREGGDEQFF.